This T cell receptor beta chain is drawn from a study of cytomegalovirus exposure and HLA in healthy donors. Both 60 Vbeta primers and 13 Jbeta primers went into the PCR. The method was immunoSEQ multiplex PCR; TCRdb's version includes in-frame clones alone and lacks a portion of them. The sample lists around 50,000 clones, around 52% occurring once. Germline CDR1 reads SNHLY; CDR2 reads FYNNEI. This CDR3 contains 12 residues. Deletions cut 6 bases from V and 3 bases from J, with 9 bases between. The rearrangement joins TRBV2 to TRBJ2-7, with a possible D match to TRBD1 (6 bases). The sample consisted of PBMCs. The clonotype comes from a human donor in good health. The DNA for the CDR3 is TGTGCCAGCAGAGAACAGGGCTACGAGCAGTACTTC. Amino acids: CASREQGYEQYF.